This is a list of T cell receptor beta chains from one sample in a study of T cells in Graves' hyperthyroidism and ophthalmopathy. Using its own MiXCR run on the multiplex PCR reads, TCRdb lists one record per CDR3 protein. The sample has 360,000 or so distinct CDR3 sequences, 12% to 15% seen once. Sample: blood. The receptors here all came from a woman in her sixties or seventies with Graves' ophthalmopathy. CDR3s include the opening cysteine and the closing phenylalanine or tryptophan. D genes are given only for firm matches. Some rows have no size entry. The others give once, few or many, or a class for an expanded clone.

many	TRBV11-2	TRBJ2-3	NA	CASSLQGGPTDTQYF	TGTGCCAGCAGCCTCCAGGGGGGGCCCACAGATACGCAGTATTTT
few	TRBV5-1	TRBJ2-2	NA	CATRPLDTGELFF	TGCGCCACCCGACCCCTTGACACCGGGGAGCTGTTTTTT
many	TRBV29-1	TRBJ2-3	NA	CSVGQEVGTDTQYF	TGCAGCGTTGGGCAGGAAGTTGGCACAGATACGCAGTATTTT
many	TRBV28	TRBJ2-7	NA	CASSLQSQTYEQYF	TGTGCCAGCAGTTTACAGTCCCAAACCTACGAGCAGTACTTC
many	TRBV12-3/TRBV12-4	TRBJ2-1	NA	CASTQGGHEQFF	TGTGCCAGCACCCAAGGGGGGCATGAGCAGTTCTTC
NA	TRBV19	TRBJ1-5	NA	CASSLAGNSNQPQHF	TGTGCCAGTAGTTTGGCAGGGAATAGCAATCAGCCCCAGCATTTT
NA	TRBV3-1	TRBJ1-4	TRBD1	CASSPTERGRWGEKLFF	TGTGCCAGCAGCCCTACTGAGAGGGGGCGATGGGGAGAAAAACTGTTTTTT
many	TRBV27	TRBJ2-1	TRBD2	CASSSRQLAGGPYKNEQFF	TGTGCCAGCAGTTCACGACAGCTAGCGGGAGGGCCGTATAAAAATGAGCAGTTCTTC
NA	TRBV20-1	TRBJ2-1	TRBD2	CSARGAGLPLGNEQFF	TGCAGTGCTCGTGGAGCGGGACTACCTTTGGGGAATGAGCAGTTCTTC
few	TRBV4-2	TRBJ2-7	TRBD2	CASSQAGFVAGEYEQYF	TGTGCCAGCAGCCAAGCGGGTTTTGTGGCGGGAGAGTACGAGCAGTACTTC
many	TRBV2	TRBJ2-1	TRBD2	CASSERLAGVTNEQFF	TGTGCCAGCAGTGAACGGCTAGCGGGAGTGACAAATGAGCAGTTCTTC
NA	TRBV29-1	TRBJ1-5	NA	CSVAKDSNQPQHF	TGCAGCGTCGCCAAAGATAGCAATCAGCCCCAGCATTTT
many	TRBV7-9	TRBJ2-1	TRBD2	CASRVGGFEQFF	TGTGCCAGCAGGGTCGGGGGGTTTGAGCAGTTCTTC
many	TRBV28	TRBJ1-2	NA	CASSFLRSYQGYYGYTF	TGTGCCAGCAGTTTTCTACGGAGCTACCAGGGTTACTATGGCTACACCTTC
NA	TRBV29-1	TRBJ1-1	NA	CSVDGSPGTEAFF	TGCAGCGTTGACGGGAGCCCCGGGACTGAAGCTTTCTTT
many	TRBV12-3/TRBV12-4	TRBJ2-3	TRBD2	CASSFLAASTDTQYF	TGTGCCAGCAGTTTCCTAGCGGCCTCCACAGATACGCAGTATTTT
NA	TRBV3-1	TRBJ2-7	NA	CASSQGPEAEPYEQYF	TGTGCCAGCAGCCAAGGCCCCGAAGCGGAGCCCTACGAGCAGTACTTC
many	TRBV5-6	TRBJ2-1	TRBD2	CASSIQTGLAYNEQFF	TGTGCCAGCAGCATACAAACCGGACTAGCCTACAATGAGCAGTTCTTC
NA	TRBV6-5	TRBJ2-1	TRBD2	CASSLLAGNYREQFF	TGTGCCAGCAGTTTACTAGCGGGAAACTATAGGGAGCAGTTCTTC
NA	TRBV30	TRBJ2-3	TRBD2	CAWELAGAQVTQYF	TGTGCCTGGGAACTGGCGGGAGCTCAAGTCACGCAGTATTTT
NA	TRBV6-2/TRBV6-3	TRBJ1-1	TRBD1	CASRGEQGTEAFF	TGTGCCAGCAGGGGGGAACAGGGGACTGAAGCTTTCTTT
many	TRBV20-1	TRBJ2-4	NA	CSARDMGMGAKNIQYF	TGCAGTGCTAGAGATATGGGAATGGGAGCCAAAAACATTCAGTACTTC
few	TRBV18	TRBJ2-5	NA	CASSPAVSSGAGETQYF	TGTGCCAGCTCACCCGCGGTCAGTTCGGGGGCCGGCGAGACCCAGTACTTC
NA	TRBV4-1	TRBJ1-5	NA	CASSQDGVRGNQPQHF	TGCGCCAGCAGCCAAGATGGCGTTCGTGGGAATCAGCCCCAGCATTTT
NA	TRBV18	TRBJ2-5	TRBD1	CASSPIDREETQYF	TGTGCCAGCTCACCAATCGACAGGGAAGAGACCCAGTACTTC
many	TRBV6-1	TRBJ2-3	NA	CASSEKRGTSTDTQYF	TGTGCCAGCAGTGAAAAGAGGGGGACTAGCACAGATACGCAGTATTTT
many	TRBV12-3/TRBV12-4	TRBJ2-2	NA	CASTSVNTGELFF	TGTGCCAGCACATCTGTGAACACCGGGGAGCTGTTTTTT
few	TRBV6-1	TRBJ2-5	NA	CASRADWTQYF	TGTGCCAGCAGGGCAGATTGGACCCAGTACTTC
NA	TRBV20-1	TRBJ2-7	NA	CSVTHSYEQYF	TGCAGTGTCACCCACAGCTACGAGCAGTACTTC
many	TRBV18	TRBJ1-2	TRBD1	CASSPEQGQNYGYTF	TGTGCCAGCTCACCCGAGCAGGGACAGAACTATGGCTACACCTTC
NA	TRBV20-1	TRBJ2-1	TRBD2	CSARGVLAGSYNEQFF	TGCAGTGCTAGAGGGGTCCTAGCGGGATCCTACAATGAGCAGTTCTTC
many	TRBV3-1	TRBJ1-6	TRBD1	CASSQQGANNSPLHF	TGTGCCAGCAGCCAACAGGGGGCTAATAATTCACCCCTCCACTTT
many	TRBV3-1	TRBJ2-3	TRBD2	CASSLGTSGSSDTQYF	TGTGCCAGCAGCCTAGGGACTAGCGGGAGTTCAGATACGCAGTATTTT
many	TRBV20-1	TRBJ2-7	TRBD2	CSARRTSGPTGEQYF	TGCAGTGCCAGACGTACTAGCGGCCCCACCGGAGAGCAGTACTTC
many	TRBV2	TRBJ1-4	NA	CASSEEGRSEKLFF	TGTGCCAGCAGTGAGGAGGGGCGGAGTGAAAAACTGTTTTTT
many	TRBV11-2	TRBJ2-1	NA	CASSGTRGAGYNEQFF	TGTGCCAGCAGCGGTACCCGGGGGGCCGGGTACAATGAGCAGTTCTTC
NA	TRBV12-3/TRBV12-4	TRBJ2-6	TRBD1	CASRWTGGVSGANVLTF	TGTGCCAGCCGGTGGACAGGGGGCGTATCTGGGGCCAACGTCCTGACTTTC
many	TRBV5-1	TRBJ2-1	NA	CASSFPSDEQFF	TGCGCCAGCAGCTTCCCTAGCGATGAGCAGTTCTTC
many	TRBV12-3/TRBV12-4	TRBJ2-3	NA	CASSPYGARDTQYF	TGTGCCAGCAGTCCCTACGGGGCGCGAGATACGCAGTATTTT
NA	TRBV29-1	TRBJ2-7	NA	CSVAATFGNEQYF	TGCAGCGTAGCAGCTACGTTTGGGAACGAGCAGTACTTC
many	TRBV27	TRBJ2-7	TRBD1	CASSPNAGTGIYEQYF	TGTGCCAGCAGTCCAAACGCCGGGACAGGGATTTACGAGCAGTACTTC
NA	TRBV2	TRBJ2-3	NA	CACPGEITDTQYF	TGTGCTTGCCCGGGGGAGATCACAGATACGCAGTATTTT
many	TRBV7-9	TRBJ1-5	NA	CASSLGAGHGPQHF	TGTGCCAGCAGCTTAGGGGCAGGTCATGGGCCCCAGCATTTT
NA	TRBV7-6	TRBJ2-5	NA	CASSYESSPGPQYF	TGTGCCAGCAGCTACGAGAGCTCCCCGGGGCCCCAGTACTTC
many	TRBV2	TRBJ2-2	NA	CASIMGGNTGELFF	TGTGCCAGCATCATGGGGGGGAACACCGGGGAGCTGTTTTTT